Shown below are 23 T cell receptor beta chains from a single sample sequenced in a study of cytomegalovirus exposure and HLA in healthy donors. The study ran its PCR with 60 Vbeta and 13 Jbeta primers. Profiling relied on immunoSEQ multiplex PCR, and the TCRdb table lists in-frame clones only, not all of them. This table has 150,000 to 200,000 clones, around 74% appearing once. The sample comprised PBMCs. The source is a woman in her twenties or thirties in good health and CMV-seronegative.

The chain links TRBV28 to TRBJ1-4; perhaps TRBD1 as D (5 bases). The ends were cut back, 6 bases at V and 3 bases at J, with 14 bases in the middle. The CDR3 has 15 residues. The germline CDR1 and CDR2 sequences are MDHEN and SYDVKM. The CDR3 sequence: CASRGPRAANEKLFF. CDR3 nucleotides: TGTGCCAGCAGGGGCCCCAGGGCTGCTAATGAAAAACTGTTTTTT.

V is TRBV5-1 and J is TRBJ2-2, with 9 nucleotides matching TRBD2. Germline V gives CDR1 SGHRS, CDR2 YFSETQ. This CDR3 is built from 17 residues. Trimming at V came to 6 bases and at J to 6 bases, leaving 15 bases not matched to a gene. In DNA form, the CDR3 reads TGCGCCAGCACTCCACTCCCTGGCGGGGGGGCCTCCGGGGAGCTGTTTTTT. It specifies CASTPLPGGGASGELFF.

This chain joins TRBV5-1 and TRBJ2-3; D call uncertain. The V and J ends lost 0 bases and 1 base respectively, with 9 bases between them. Per the germline V gene, CDR1 is SGHRS and CDR2 is YFSETQ. The CDR3 has 15 residues. The CDR3 protein is CASSLDSERTDTQYF. The CDR3 nucleotides are TGCGCCAGCAGCTTGGATTCGGAGCGCACAGATACGCAGTATTTT.

The rearrangement joins TRBV5-1 to TRBJ1-1, with D unresolved. Germline values: CDR1 SGHRS, CDR2 YFSETQ. The CDR3 is made up of 15 amino acids. The V end was cut by 4 bases, the J end by 0 bases, with 13 bases between. The CDR3 region is CASSPLASLNTEAFF. Written as DNA, the CDR3 is TGCGCCAGCAGCCCGCTGGCTAGCCTGAACACTGAAGCTTTCTTT.

The chain recombines TRBV5-1 with TRBJ2-7; the match to TRBD1 covers 11 bases. The CDR3 sequence is 15 residues long. V lost 4 bases, J lost 5 bases, and 8 bases stayed unmatched. Germline V gene data show CDR1 as SGHRS and CDR2 as YFSETQ. Here the CDR3 reads CASSLGQGDLDEQYF. In nucleotides, the CDR3 is TGCGCCAGCAGCCTGGGACAGGGGGATTTGGACGAGCAGTACTTC.

This chain uses TRBV2 with TRBJ2-7; TRBD2 might be the D (6 bases). Germline lookup yields CDR1 SNHLY and CDR2 FYNNEI. Trimming removed 5 bases at V and 3 bases at J, with 17 bases between. This CDR3 region has 15 residues. In nucleotides, the CDR3 is TGTGCCAGCAGTCTCACCGGGACTGGGGTCTACGAGCAGTACTTC. Encoded protein: CASSLTGTGVYEQYF. The complete variable domain, with remaining parts taken from reference TRBV2 and TRBJ2-7, reads EPEVTQTPSHQVTQMGQEVILRCVPISNHLYFYWYRQILGQKVEFLVSFYNNEISEKSEIFDDQFSVERPDGSNFTLKIRSTKLEDSAMYFCASSLTGTGVYEQYFGPGTRLTVT.

The V call is TRBV9, the J call TRBJ1-5, with 8 bases that match TRBD1. This CDR3 has 15 residues. Losses at the gene ends were 4 bases for V and 1 base for J; bases not matched to a gene: 4. Looked up from germline, CDR1 is SGDLS and CDR2 is YYNGEE. The CDR3 spells CASSPQGASNQPQHF. The CDR3, as DNA: TGTGCCAGCAGCCCTCAGGGGGCGAGCAATCAGCCCCAGCATTTT.

This clone was found a few times. The chain couples TRBV13 to TRBJ2-6; D remains unclear. V was cut by 4 bases and J by 2 bases, with 6 bases left in between. Germline V gene lookup returns CDR1 PRHDT and CDR2 FYEKMQ (reference sequence). The CDR3 contains 14 residues. The CDR3 region is CASSSFAGANVLTF. CDR3 bases: TGTGCCAGCAGCTCTTTTGCTGGGGCCAACGTCCTGACTTTC.

The chain joins TRBV6-4 to TRBJ1-5; D uncertain. Per germline, CDR1 MRHNA and CDR2 SNTAGT. The CDR3 runs to 13 residues. V lost 4 bases and J 4 bases, leaving 8 bases between the germline ends. CDR3 DNA sequence: TGTGCCAGCAGTGTGGCGGATAATCAGCCCCAGCATTTT. Translated: CASSVADNQPQHF.

The count of this clone is one. The chain combines TRBV5-4 with TRBJ2-3; 8 bases fit TRBD1. V shed 1 base and J 4 bases; nucleotides not matched to a gene: 2. From germline, CDR1 is SGHNT and CDR2 YYREEE (reference sequence). CDR3 size: 14 residues. The CDR3 coding sequence is TGTGCCAGCAGCTTGCAGGGGGCCGCAGATACGCAGTATTTT. As protein: CASSLQGAADTQYF. Full variable domain (outside the CDR3, taken from reference TRBV5-4 and TRBJ2-3): ETGVTQSPTHLIKTRGQQVTLRCSSQSGHNTVSWYQQALGQGPQFIFQYYREEENGRGNFPPRFSGLQFPNYSSELNVNALELDDSALYLCASSLQGAADTQYFGPGTRLTVL.

The CDR3 loop is CASSWMTGGGTEAFF. The CDR3 region has the DNA TGTGCCAGCAGCTGGATGACAGGGGGGGGGACTGAAGCTTTCTTT. The rearrangement joins TRBV5-4 to TRBJ1-1; TRBD1 aligns across 9 bases. Germline trimming cut 3 bases from V and 5 bases from J; bases unmatched to any gene: 8. CDR3 size: 15 residues. CDR1 is SGHNT and CDR2 is YYREEE in the germline V gene (reference sequence).

This rearrangement joins TRBV10-3 to TRBJ1-2, with D possibly TRBD1 on 5 matching bases. From germline, CDR1 is ENHRY and CDR2 SYGVKD. V dropped 0 bases and J dropped 4 bases, with 9 bases sitting between them. This CDR3 has 14 amino acids. CDR3 nucleotides: TGTGCCATCAGTGAGTCCCGGGGGGTCTATGGCTACACCTTC. Its translation: CAISESRGVYGYTF.

The chain has TRBV5-5 and TRBJ1-1; D not resolved. V lost 4 bases and J 5 bases, leaving 18 bases between the germline ends. Germline V CDR1 and CDR2: SGHKS, YYEKEE (reference sequence). CDR3 length: 15 residues. CDR3 sequence reads: CASSGRQGGGTEAFF. The DNA of the CDR3 is TGTGCCAGCAGCGGAAGACAAGGAGGCGGGACTGAAGCTTTCTTT.

V and J are TRBV5-4 and TRBJ1-2; D is unresolved. Germline CDR1 reads SGHNT; CDR2 reads YYREEE (reference sequence). V was shortened by 0 bases and J by 7 bases, with 13 bases between the two germline ends. The CDR3 runs to 14 residues. The CDR3 sequence is CASSLDLGGGGYTF. The CDR3 DNA follows: TGTGCCAGCAGCTTGGACCTAGGTGGCGGTGGCTACACCTTC.

This rearrangement joins TRBV27 to TRBJ2-7, with D possibly matching TRBD1 (6 bases). The CDR3 contains 13 residues. Germline values: CDR1 MNHEY, CDR2 SMNVEV (reference sequence). The V gene lost 3 bases and the J gene lost 5 bases, with 11 bases spanning the gap. The CDR3 bases are TGTGCCAGCAGTTTGGCAGGGGCAGACGAGCAGTACTTC. The encoded protein is CASSLAGADEQYF.

On this clone: The same CDR3 can be traced to other DNA sequences in this sample. The CDR3 reads CASSFGGTSSYEQYF. The CDR3 coding sequence is TGTGCCAGCAGCTTTGGCGGGACTAGCTCCTACGAGCAGTACTTC. The rearrangement joins TRBV5-4 to TRBJ2-7; 8 nucleotides line up with TRBD2. The length of the CDR3 is 15 residues. Germline V gene data show CDR1 as SGHNT and CDR2 as YYREEE (reference sequence). V lost 2 bases and J lost 0; bases outside the gene matches: 4. Using reference TRBV5-4 and TRBJ2-7 for the parts outside the CDR3, the full variable domain is ETGVTQSPTHLIKTRGQQVTLRCSSQSGHNTVSWYQQALGQGPQFIFQYYREEENGRGNFPPRFSGLQFPNYSSELNVNALELDDSALYLCASSFGGTSSYEQYFGPGTRLTVT.

This clone was observed once. This chain links TRBV11-2 with TRBJ1-2; TRBD1 is a possible D gene (6 bases). The CDR3 extends over 14 amino acids. Deletions cut 3 bases from V and 2 bases from J, with 10 bases between. CDR1 is SGHAT and CDR2 is FQNNGV in the germline V gene. CDR3 DNA sequence: TGTGCCAGCAGCTTCTCGACAGGCAACTATGGCTACACCTTC. This codes for CASSFSTGNYGYTF.

This clone occurred a few times. The rearrangement links TRBV18 to TRBJ2-7; TRBD2 might be the D (6 bases). Trimming removed 6 bases at V and 3 bases at J, with 18 bases between. The CDR3 contains 15 residues. From germline, CDR1 is KGHSH and CDR2 LQKENI. The CDR3 spells CASSPISGGGYEQYF. In DNA, the CDR3 is TGTGCCAGCTCTCCCATTTCCGGGGGAGGCTACGAGCAGTACTTC.

The genes are TRBV5-1 and TRBJ1-5; TRBD1 might be the D (5 bases). CDR3 length: 14 residues. Germline V gene sequence: CDR1 SGHRS, CDR2 YFSETQ. The V gene lost 1 base and the J gene lost 7 bases, with 12 bases spanning the gap. The DNA for the CDR3 is TGCGCCAGCAGCTTGACAGGCGGGGTCCAGCCCCAGCATTTT. Protein: CASSLTGGVQPQHF.

This clone was seen a single time. This chain uses TRBV15 with TRBJ2-7; 9 positions agree with TRBD1. Germline assignment: CDR1 LNHNV and CDR2 YYDKDF (reference sequence). Trimming cost V 5 bases and J 1 base; bases outside gene matches: 6. The CDR3 extends over 15 amino acids. The CDR3 DNA reads TGTGCCACCAGCCCCGAGACAGGGGGTTCCTACGAGCAGTACTTC. This translates into CATSPETGGSYEQYF. The full variable domain, in which reference TRBV15 and TRBJ2-7 provide the parts outside the CDR3, is DAMVIQNPRYQVTQFGKPVTLSCSQTLNHNVMYWYQQKSSQAPKLLFHYYDKDFNNEADTPDNFQSRRPNTSFCFLDIRSPGLGDTAMYLCATSPETGGSYEQYFGPGTRLTVT.

V and J are TRBV5-1 and TRBJ2-3, with D unclear. Germline V lookup: CDR1 SGHRS, CDR2 YFSETQ. Trimming stripped 0 bases from V and 3 bases from J, with 5 bases between. The CDR3 consists of 13 residues. In DNA form, the CDR3 reads TGCGCCAGCAGCTTGGGGGCGACAGATACGCAGTATTTT. Amino acid sequence: CASSLGATDTQYF.

This clone appeared a few times. This chain joins TRBV7-8 and TRBJ2-6, with D tentatively TRBD2 (7 bases). Germline values: CDR1 SGHVS, CDR2 FQNEAQ. The ends were cut back, 5 bases at V and 1 base at J, with 15 bases in the middle. The CDR3 contains 17 residues. The CDR3 here is CASSGGGGRSGANVLTF. The CDR3 DNA sequence: TGTGCCAGCAGCGGTGGGGGGGGGCGATCTGGGGCCAACGTCCTGACTTTC.

The chain is built from TRBV30 and TRBJ2-6, with no clear D. Trimming removed 6 bases from V and 0 bases from J, with 3 bases in between. CDR1 is GTSNPN, CDR2 SVGIG, per germline (reference sequence). This CDR3 region has 12 residues. The CDR3 loop reads CACSSGANVLTF. The DNA of the CDR3 is TGTGCCTGTAGCTCTGGGGCCAACGTCCTGACTTTC.